Following are 23 T cell receptor beta chains from one sample sequenced in a study of T cells after posttransplantation cyclophosphamide. Busulfan-fludarabine conditioning, marrow transplant, and cyclophosphamide on days +3 and +4 were administered. Using immunoSEQ multiplex PCR, the repertoire was profiled, and TCRdb retains in-frame clones only, with some absent. Seen here are around 37,000 clones, more than 70% observed once, and the top ten hold about 7.6%. The specimen comprised CD4+ T cells sorted from blood, sampled 1,800 to 2,000 days after a stem cell transplant with posttransplant cyclophosphamide. All receptors derive from a female patient between 40 and 55 years old who received an allogeneic stem cell transplant from a related donor, was CMV-positive, and had no GVHD. Some of these T cells may belong to the graft donor.

The J gene is TRBJ2-7, the V gene TRBV18, with 7 nucleotides matching TRBD2. The CDR3 extends over 14 amino acids. With 3 bases clipped from V and 5 bases from J, the junction kept 7 bases outside the gene matches. CDR1 is KGHSH and CDR2 is LQKENI in the germline V gene. CDR3 DNA: TGTGCCAGCTCACCCGATCTAGCGGAACACGAGCAGTACTTC. Translating it yields CASSPDLAEHEQYF.

A few counts support this clone. The chain carries TRBV7-3 and TRBJ1-2; 10 bases map to TRBD1. The germline gives CDR1 SGHTA, CDR2 FQGTGA. This CDR3 contains 15 residues. The ends lost 3 bases at V and 3 bases at J; junction bases unmatched: 4. The CDR3 coding sequence is TGTGCCAGCAGCTTCACCGGGACAGGGGACTATGGCTACACCTTC. This translates into CASSFTGTGDYGYTF.

The rearrangement links TRBV6-6 to TRBJ1-2; D is uncertain. V was shortened by 7 bases and J by 3 bases, with 6 bases between the two germline ends. This CDR3 contains 11 residues. The germline gives CDR1 MNHNY, CDR2 SVGAGI (reference sequence). The CDR3 DNA is TGTGCCAGCAAACCGGACTATGGCTACACCTTC. It specifies CASKPDYGYTF.

V gene TRBV19 combines with J gene TRBJ1-5; D ambiguous. Looked up from germline, CDR1 is LNHDA and CDR2 is SQIVND (reference sequence). V lost 3 bases and J 7 bases, leaving 13 bases between the germline ends. CDR3 length: 14 amino acids. The CDR3 DNA is TGTGCCAGTAGTATGTCCGACAAGCCCCAGCCCCAGCATTTT. Its translation: CASSMSDKPQPQHF.

The CDR3 DNA reads as TGTGCCAGCAGTTACGGAGGACAGAGTTCCACAGATACGCAGTATTTT. It is translated as CASSYGGQSSTDTQYF. The chain employs TRBV6-5 and TRBJ2-3, with a possible D match to TRBD1 (6 bases). Germline values: CDR1 MNHEY, CDR2 SVGAGI. This CDR3 is 16 amino acids long. Trimming cost V 2 bases and J 2 bases, with 14 bases left between them.

The chain carries TRBV5-4 and TRBJ2-1; 9 positions agree with TRBD1. The CDR3 extends over 13 amino acids. V lost 0 bases to trimming and J lost 14 bases; unmatched junction nucleotides: 6. Germline CDR1 SGHNT, CDR2 YYREEE (reference sequence). The DNA of the CDR3 is TGTGCCAGCAGCTTGGCCAAAGGGACAGGGAAGTTCTTC. This sequence encodes CASSLAKGTGKFF.

The chain uses TRBV19 and TRBJ1-2; no firm D call. Between the trimmed V and J ends, which lost 1 base and 4 bases, there was a span of 4 bases. The CDR3 loop spans 12 amino acids. Germline V gene lookup returns CDR1 LNHDA and CDR2 SQIVND (reference sequence). The CDR3 DNA reads TGTGCCAGTAGTATAGTCGGCTATGGCTACACCTTC. It specifies CASSIVGYGYTF.

V usage is TRBV27 and J usage is TRBJ1-4; D is undetermined. Germline V gives CDR1 MNHEY, CDR2 SMNVEV (reference sequence). Trimming left V 6 bases short and J 0 bases short, with 17 bases between. This CDR3 is built from 17 residues. The CDR3 spells CASRLRAGFATNEKLFF. The CDR3 DNA reads as TGTGCCAGCAGGCTGAGGGCCGGCTTTGCAACTAATGAAAAACTGTTTTTT.

This clone was detected once. The rearrangement joins TRBV7-3 to TRBJ1-6; 10 nucleotides line up with TRBD1. With V trimmed by 3 bases and J by 8 bases, 7 bases remained unmatched. Per the germline V gene, CDR1 is SGHTA and CDR2 is FQGTGA. There are 16 residues in the CDR3. The CDR3 reads CASSFRGTGAYSPLHF. The DNA for the CDR3 is TGTGCCAGCAGCTTTAGGGGGACAGGGGCTTATTCACCCCTCCACTTT.

The chain joins TRBV6-4 to TRBJ2-7, with 10 bases fitting TRBD1. Looked up from germline, CDR1 is MRHNA and CDR2 is SNTAGT. The junction had 8 bases not matched to a gene; V was cut back by 2 bases and J by 4 bases. The CDR3 contains 16 residues. In DNA, the CDR3 is TGTGCCAGCAGTGACCCGGGGACAGGGGCTATTTACGAGCAGTACTTC. Translation: CASSDPGTGAIYEQYF.

The chain combines TRBV5-1 with TRBJ2-7; the match to TRBD2 covers 11 bases. J gave up 0 bases and V 5 bases, and 4 bases lay outside the gene matches. CDR3 length: 15 amino acids. CDR1 and CDR2 (germline): SGHRS, YFSETQ. The CDR3 protein is CASRTSGGPSYEQYF. CDR3 coding DNA: TGCGCCAGCAGAACTAGCGGGGGTCCCTCCTACGAGCAGTACTTC. Full variable domain (outside the CDR3, taken from reference TRBV5-1 and TRBJ2-7): KAGVTQTPRYLIKTRGQQVTLSCSPISGHRSVSWYQQTPGQGLQFLFEYFSETQRNKGNFPGRFSGRQFSNSRSEMNVSTLELGDSALYLCASRTSGGPSYEQYFGPGTRLTVT.

V usage is TRBV7-6 and J usage is TRBJ2-3; TRBD2 is a possible D gene (7 bases). The CDR3 is made up of 17 amino acids. V gave up 0 bases and J gave up 0 bases, with 13 bases separating them. Germline assignment: CDR1 SGHVS and CDR2 FNYEAQ. CDR3 sequence reads: CASSLAGGGTSTDTQYF. In DNA, the CDR3 is TGTGCCAGCAGCTTAGCGGGAGGGGGGACTAGCACAGATACGCAGTATTTT.

V is TRBV11-2 and J is TRBJ2-1; TRBD2 agrees at 9 bases. The ends lost 4 bases at V and 8 bases at J; junction bases unmatched: 12. The CDR3 contains 16 residues. Germline loops: CDR1 SGHAT, CDR2 FQNNGV. CDR3 residues: CASSSIDPGLAYEQFF. The CDR3 DNA follows: TGTGCCAGCAGCTCGATAGACCCGGGACTAGCCTATGAGCAGTTCTTC.

The chain uses TRBV7-2 and TRBJ1-6, with TRBD1 matching over 11 bases. J lost 4 bases, V lost 5 bases, and 4 bases had no gene match. Germline loops: CDR1 SGHTA, CDR2 FQGNSA. This CDR3 contains 16 residues. For the CDR3, the DNA is TGTGCCAGCAGCCACGGGACAGGGGGATATAATTCACCCCTCCACTTT. Residues: CASSHGTGGYNSPLHF. Based on the CDR3 plus reference TRBV7-2 and TRBJ1-6, the full variable domain is GAGVSQSPSNKVTEKGKDVELRCDPISGHTALYWYRQSLGQGLEFLIYFQGNSAPDKSGLPSDRFSAERTGGSVSTLTIQRTQQEDSAVYLCASSHGTGGYNSPLHFGNGTRLTVT.

The gene calls are TRBV7-2 and TRBJ2-7; TRBD2 matches 9 bases. After removal of 5 bases from V and 3 bases from J, the junction contained 14 bases not matched to a gene. The CDR3 length is 17 residues. The germline gives CDR1 SGHTA, CDR2 FQGNSA. This chain's CDR3 is CASSLMGPAGGFYEQYF. CDR3 DNA: TGTGCCAGCAGCCTGATGGGTCCAGCGGGGGGATTCTACGAGCAGTACTTC.

This clone was detected only once. J is TRBJ1-6 and V is TRBV6-6; tentative D call: TRBD1 (5 bases). The CDR3 totals 15 residues. Germline CDR1 is MNHNY and CDR2 is SVGAGI (reference sequence). Trimming stripped 6 bases from V and 7 bases from J, with 16 bases between. The CDR3, as DNA: TGTGCCAGCAGCCCGAGGGGAGGGTTCAATTCACCCCTCCACTTT. Translated, it gives CASSPRGGFNSPLHF.

V and J are TRBV5-1 and TRBJ2-5, with 13 nucleotides matching TRBD2. This CDR3 spans 16 amino acids. Germline CDR1 reads SGHRS; CDR2 reads YFSETQ. V trimming: 3 bases; J trimming: 3 bases; junction bases outside the gene matches: 5. DNA of the CDR3: TGCGCCAGCAGCTCACTAGCGGGGGGGCCAAAAGAGACCCAGTACTTC. Translation: CASSSLAGGPKETQYF.

This clone was detected only once. The chain employs TRBV6-4 and TRBJ2-1; 14 nucleotides line up with TRBD2. Unmatched junction bases numbered 10, after V lost 3 bases and J lost 3 bases. The CDR3 covers 19 residues. Germline-derived CDR1 and CDR2 are MRHNA and SNTAGT. Written as DNA, the CDR3 is TGTGCCAGCAGTGAAACCGGACTAGCGGGGGGAAGATACTACAATGAGCAGTTCTTC. Translating gives CASSETGLAGGRYYNEQFF.

This chain joins TRBV15 and TRBJ1-1, with no clear D. CDR1 is LNHNV, CDR2 YYDKDF, per germline (reference sequence). Trimming cost V 0 bases and J 0 bases, with 14 bases left between them. The CDR3 sequence is 17 residues long. Here the CDR3 DNA reads TGTGCCACCAGCAGAGATGTCTCAGCGCAAGTGAACACTGAAGCTTTCTTT. Translating gives CATSRDVSAQVNTEAFF.

The chain links TRBV6-5 to TRBJ2-7; TRBD1 matches at 8 bases. This CDR3 has 16 amino acids. After removal of 1 base from V and 2 bases from J, the junction contained 7 bases not matched to a gene. The germline V gene encodes CDR1 MNHEY and CDR2 SVGAGI. CDR3 protein: CASSYFGGQAPYEQYF. The CDR3 DNA sequence: TGTGCCAGCAGTTACTTTGGGGGACAGGCCCCCTACGAGCAGTACTTC.

This clone was counted ten times or more. CDR3 DNA: TGTGCCAGCAGCTTATCTTTTGCTAGCGGGGGGAAGCAGTTCTTC. Translated: CASSLSFASGGKQFF. This sequence joins TRBV11-2 and TRBJ2-1, with 11 nucleotides matching TRBD2. Germline CDR1 reads SGHAT; CDR2 reads FQNNGV. The CDR3 is made up of 15 amino acids. J gave up 11 bases and V 2 bases, and 8 bases lay outside the gene matches.

The J gene is TRBJ2-7, the V gene TRBV28, with 9 bases aligning to TRBD2. The CDR3 runs to 17 residues. Trimming took 3 bases from V and 0 from J; bases not matched to a gene: 9. The germline CDR1 and CDR2 sequences are MDHEN and SYDVKM. The CDR3 nucleotides are TGTGCCAGCAGTTTCCCCCCGGGACTAGCCAGCTCCTACGAGCAGTACTTC. This gives the protein CASSFPPGLASSYEQYF.

The rearrangement links TRBV5-1 to TRBJ2-3; no definite D call. This CDR3 has 15 residues. V lost 0 bases and J lost 0, with 8 bases in between. The germline V gene encodes CDR1 SGHRS and CDR2 YFSETQ. The CDR3 is CASSLEHPSTDTQYF. The CDR3 DNA reads as TGCGCCAGCAGCTTGGAACATCCGAGCACAGATACGCAGTATTTT.